The T cell receptor (beta chain) described here comes from a study of shared clonotypes between healthy human individuals. General study results and limits: Clonotypes shared by all four donors outscored non-shared clonotypes in generation probability. Larger richness was generally estimated for naive than memory subsets.

This was a deep-level run. Libraries were prepared by immunoSEQ multiplex PCR; TCRdb keeps only in-frame clonotypes and omits some of them. The sample holds about 2.2 million clones, under 95% seen once. Regarding this clone: What it recognizes is unknown.

In germline, CDR1 is LNHDA, CDR2 SQIVND (reference sequence). V lost 4 bases, J lost 4 bases, and 13 bases stayed unmatched. CDR3 length equals 17 residues. Positive CCR7 selection of CD45RO-negative cells yielded the naive CD8 cells, and terminally differentiated effector memory CD45RA+ cells were excluded. V usage is TRBV19 and J usage is TRBJ2-7, with TRBD1 identical over 10 bases. Sequencing was carried out using naive CD8+ T cells from PBMCs. This receptor was obtained from a man aged 18 to 30 in good health. Some clones in this sample may be carry-over from other donors' samples. CDR3: CASSTRQGAAGRYEQYF. For the CDR3, the DNA is TGTGCCAGTAGTACCCGACAGGGGGCTGCGGGTAGGTACGAGCAGTACTTC.